This entry lists 24 T cell receptor beta chains sequenced from one sample in a study of blood T cell repertoires in COVID-19. Using immunoSEQ multiplex PCR, the repertoire was profiled, and TCRdb retains in-frame clones only, with some absent. The table has 350,000 to 550,000 clones, around 91% seen once. The source material was PBMCs or T cells enriched from blood (not recorded which). Receptor source: a man aged 25 to 40 who had recovered from COVID-19.

The chain employs TRBV5-4 and TRBJ1-2; no definite D call. This CDR3 is 13 amino acids long. Trimming took off 5 bases at V and 3 bases at J, with 11 bases between the two ends. From germline, CDR1 is SGHNT and CDR2 YYREEE (reference sequence). CDR3 residues: CASSRTDDYGYTF. The CDR3, as DNA: TGTGCCAGCAGTAGAACCGATGACTATGGCTACACCTTC. The variable domain in full, with the rest retrieved from reference TRBV5-4 and TRBJ1-2, is ETGVTQSPTHLIKTRGQQVTLRCSSQSGHNTVSWYQQALGQGPQFIFQYYREEENGRGNFPPRFSGLQFPNYSSELNVNALELDDSALYLCASSRTDDYGYTFGSGTRLTVV.

The table lists this clone with a count of one. The chain combines TRBV2 with TRBJ1-1, with a tentative D call TRBD1 (6 bases). The CDR3 is 15 residues long. Trimming pared 0 bases from V and 7 bases from J, leaving 15 bases between. Germline-derived CDR1 and CDR2 are SNHLY and FYNNEI. The chain's CDR3 is CASSEALLAGDEAFF. CDR3 in DNA: TGTGCCAGCAGTGAAGCGCTTCTGGCAGGGGATGAAGCTTTCTTT. Filled out from reference TRBV2 and TRBJ1-1, the complete variable domain reads EPEVTQTPSHQVTQMGQEVILRCVPISNHLYFYWYRQILGQKVEFLVSFYNNEISEKSEIFDDQFSVERPDGSNFTLKIRSTKLEDSAMYFCASSEALLAGDEAFFGQGTRLTVV.

This chain uses TRBV12-3 or TRBV12-4 with TRBJ2-7; 8 bases map to TRBD2. The V segment lost 8 bases and the J segment 4 bases; nucleotides outside the gene matches: 7. The CDR3 is 13 amino acids. Here the CDR3 DNA reads TGTGCCAGCCGCGATAGCGGGACTTACGAGCAGTACTTC. Translated: CASRDSGTYEQYF.

This clone was seen a single time. The rearrangement links TRBV5-4 to TRBJ2-1; no definite D call. The CDR3 covers 13 residues. V lost 0 bases and J lost 6, with 7 bases in between. CDR1 is SGHNT, CDR2 YYREEE, per germline (reference sequence). The CDR3 DNA follows: TGTGCCAGCAGCTTGGGGGCCTCCAATGAGCAGTTCTTC. Translation gives CASSLGASNEQFF.

This clone was detected only once. Additional DNA sequences in this sample encode the identical CDR3. The chain has TRBV6-5 and TRBJ1-1, with D perhaps TRBD1 (5 bases). The CDR3 spans 12 residues. Trimming left V 8 bases short and J 4 bases short, with 11 bases between. Germline values: CDR1 MNHEY, CDR2 SVGAGI. The CDR3 protein is CASLSGGTEAFF. CDR3 DNA: TGTGCCAGCCTTTCCGGGGGCACTGAAGCTTTCTTT.

This clone was detected a few times. This chain uses TRBV18 with TRBJ2-7; 7 bases align to TRBD1. Germline V gene lookup returns CDR1 KGHSH and CDR2 LQKENI. The CDR3 runs to 13 residues. With V trimmed by 6 bases and J by 6 bases, 8 bases remained unmatched. The CDR3: CASSMDRLPEQYF. In DNA, the CDR3 is TGTGCCAGCTCGATGGACAGGCTCCCCGAGCAGTACTTC. The whole variable domain, remainder taken from reference TRBV18 and TRBJ2-7, is NAGVMQNPRHLVRRRGQEARLRCSPMKGHSHVYWYRQLPEEGLKFMVYLQKENIIDESGMPKERFSAEFPKEGPSILRIQQVVRGDSAAYFCASSMDRLPEQYFGPGTRLTVT.

This clone was seen more than once but under ten times. V usage is TRBV14 and J usage is TRBJ2-2; D is unclear. This CDR3 comprises 14 residues. Germline CDR1 is SGHDN and CDR2 is FVKESK. V dropped 1 base and J dropped 4 bases, with 7 bases sitting between them. The CDR3: CASSQVALTGELFF. In nucleotides, the CDR3 is TGTGCCAGCAGCCAAGTGGCCCTCACCGGGGAGCTGTTTTTT.

The chain has TRBV7-6 and TRBJ2-5, with 10 nucleotides matching TRBD2. The CDR3 is made up of 15 amino acids. Per the germline V gene, CDR1 is SGHVS and CDR2 is FNYEAQ. J gave up 2 bases and V 5 bases, and 5 bases lay outside the gene matches. CDR3 nucleotides: TGTGCCAGCAGCCAAACTAGCGGGACACAAGAGACCCAGTACTTC. Translating gives CASSQTSGTQETQYF.

The CDR3 region is CASSQGTVRDNNQPQHF. As DNA, the CDR3 is TGCGCCAGCAGCCAAGGGACCGTCCGGGACAACAATCAGCCCCAGCATTTT. The chain couples TRBV4-1 to TRBJ1-5; TRBD1 is a possible D gene (6 bases). Germline loops: CDR1 MGHRA, CDR2 YSYEKL. Trimming stripped 1 base from V and 3 bases from J, with 16 bases between. The CDR3 sequence is 17 residues long.

The chain employs TRBV7-9 and TRBJ1-5, with 11 nucleotides matching TRBD1. The CDR3 is made up of 17 amino acids. V lost 3 bases, J lost 0 bases, and 4 bases stayed unmatched. Germline V gives CDR1 SEHNR, CDR2 FQNEAQ (reference sequence). The CDR3 here is CASSLGQGDVSNQPQHF. CDR3 DNA sequence: TGTGCCAGCAGCTTGGGACAGGGGGATGTTAGCAATCAGCCCCAGCATTTT.

The chain links TRBV27 to TRBJ1-4; 8 bases agree with TRBD1. The CDR3 contains 15 residues. Per the germline V gene, CDR1 is MNHEY and CDR2 is SMNVEV (reference sequence). V shed 5 bases, J shed 7 bases, and the junction held 9 bases outside the gene matches. The CDR3 DNA sequence: TGTGCCAGCAGTCCCCTGGGACAGGCCCTTGAAAAACTGTTTTTT. Protein sequence: CASSPLGQALEKLFF.

The chain recombines TRBV24-1 with TRBJ2-1, with D possibly being TRBD2 (5 bases). The CDR3 contains 15 residues. V gave up 1 base and J gave up 3 bases, with 9 bases separating them. The germline CDR1 and CDR2 sequences are KGHDR and SFDVKD. The chain's CDR3 is CATSDFSRDYNEQFF. CDR3 DNA sequence: TGTGCCACCAGTGATTTTAGCCGGGACTACAATGAGCAGTTCTTC.

The genes are TRBV10-3 and TRBJ2-3, with 7 bases that match TRBD1. CDR3 length equals 12 residues. V lost 3 bases to trimming and J lost 11 bases; unmatched junction nucleotides: 5. In germline, CDR1 is ENHRY, CDR2 SYGVKD. CDR3 region: CAISDPDRLQYF. CDR3 coding DNA: TGTGCCATCAGTGACCCGGACAGGTTGCAGTATTTT.

The chain has TRBV27 and TRBJ2-7, with TRBD2 as a possible D gene (5 bases). The CDR3 sequence is 17 residues long. V lost 2 bases and J 5 bases, leaving 22 bases between the germline ends. Per germline, CDR1 MNHEY and CDR2 SMNVEV (reference sequence). The CDR3 is CASSLIPIGLVGHEQYF. The CDR3 bases are TGTGCCAGCAGTTTAATTCCGATCGGACTGGTCGGGCACGAGCAGTACTTC.

This clone appeared a single time. The chain couples TRBV7-9 to TRBJ2-7, with D perhaps matching TRBD1 (5 bases). V lost 5 bases and J lost 2, with 13 bases in between. The CDR3 has 14 residues. The germline V gene encodes CDR1 SEHNR and CDR2 FQNEAQ (reference sequence). The CDR3 DNA is TGTGCCAGCAGCCCTAGAGACAGAACCTACGAGCAGTACTTC. Translation: CASSPRDRTYEQYF.

The chain couples TRBV28 to TRBJ1-5; 7 positions agree with TRBD1. Germline values: CDR1 MDHEN, CDR2 SYDVKM. Trimming took 6 bases from V and 0 from J; bases not matched to a gene: 17. The CDR3 covers 19 residues. The CDR3 region is CASSRITGQSLYSNQPQHF. The CDR3 region has the DNA TGTGCCAGCAGCCGCATCACGGGACAGAGTCTTTATAGCAATCAGCCCCAGCATTTT.

V is TRBV28 and J is TRBJ2-1; 8 nucleotides match TRBD2. This CDR3 spans 17 amino acids. V lost 5 bases, J lost 0 bases, and 9 bases stayed unmatched. CDR1 and CDR2 (germline): MDHEN, SYDVKM. The CDR3 DNA reads as TGTGCCAGCAGTGCCCTAGCGGGCGCGAGCTCCTACAATGAGCAGTTCTTC. As protein: CASSALAGASSYNEQFF. Together with reference TRBV28 and TRBJ2-1, the CDR3 gives the full variable domain: DVKVTQSSRYLVKRTGEKVFLECVQDMDHENMFWYRQDPGLGLRLIYFSYDVKMKEKGDIPEGYSVSREKKERFSLILESASTNQTSMYLCASSALAGASSYNEQFFGPGTRLTVL.

The chain recombines TRBV4-1 with TRBJ1-2; no firm D call. Trimming took 0 bases from V and 7 from J, leaving 9 bases between them. CDR1 is MGHRA and CDR2 is YSYEKL in the germline V gene. The CDR3 has 13 residues. The CDR3 reads CASSQDVAVGYTF. The DNA of the CDR3 is TGCGCCAGCAGCCAAGATGTGGCGGTTGGCTACACCTTC.

The rearrangement links TRBV5-1 to TRBJ2-3; no reliable D call. CDR1 is SGHRS and CDR2 is YFSETQ in the germline V gene. This CDR3 has 14 residues. Trimming shortened V by 2 bases and J by 4 bases, and 11 bases separated the two germline ends. In nucleotides, the CDR3 is TGCGCCAGCAGCTTCCAGGATAAATCAGATACGCAGTATTTT. This sequence encodes CASSFQDKSDTQYF. Full variable domain (remainder filled in from reference TRBV5-1 and TRBJ2-3): KAGVTQTPRYLIKTRGQQVTLSCSPISGHRSVSWYQQTPGQGLQFLFEYFSETQRNKGNFPGRFSGRQFSNSRSEMNVSTLELGDSALYLCASSFQDKSDTQYFGPGTRLTVL.

The CDR3 bases are TGCGCCAGCAGCTTTACAGGGGACACTGAAGCTTTCTTT. Translated, it gives CASSFTGDTEAFF. This chain links TRBV5-1 with TRBJ1-1, with 7 bases aligning to TRBD1. Trimming at V came to 2 bases and at J to 3 bases, leaving 1 base not matched to a gene. The CDR3 has 13 residues. Germline-derived CDR1 and CDR2 are SGHRS and YFSETQ.

The rearrangement links TRBV10-2 to TRBJ1-5; 7 nucleotides align to TRBD1. The V gene end was trimmed by 9 bases and the J gene end by 5 bases; junction bases not matched to a gene: 10. The CDR3 is made up of 14 amino acids. In germline, CDR1 is WSHSY, CDR2 SAAADI. CDR3 protein: CARIDRAYDQPQHF. The CDR3 DNA reads TGCGCCAGAATAGACAGGGCCTACGATCAGCCCCAGCATTTT.

The V gene is TRBV18, the J gene TRBJ1-6; D not certain. V lost 0 bases, J lost 10 bases, and 22 bases lay in between. CDR3 length: 18 residues. Germline V gives CDR1 KGHSH, CDR2 LQKENI. The DNA of the CDR3 is TGTGCCAGCTCACCACCTTTAACGGTTGAGGGAGTCAAATCACCCCTCCACTTT. Protein sequence: CASSPPLTVEGVKSPLHF.

V is TRBV18 and J is TRBJ2-7; TRBD2 matches at 9 bases. Germline V gives CDR1 KGHSH, CDR2 LQKENI. The CDR3 contains 18 residues. The V gene end was trimmed by 3 bases and the J gene end by 6 bases; junction bases not matched to a gene: 18. CDR3 amino acids: CASSPKSLAGSFSSEQYF. DNA for the CDR3: TGTGCCAGCTCACCTAAAAGCCTAGCGGGATCTTTCTCTAGCGAGCAGTACTTC.

V and J are TRBV27 and TRBJ2-2, with 10 bases lining up with TRBD1. Trimming removed 4 bases from V and 5 bases from J; junction bases left unmatched: 1. Per germline, CDR1 MNHEY and CDR2 SMNVEV (reference sequence). There are 14 residues in the CDR3. CDR3 sequence (DNA): TGTGCCAGCAGTTGGACAGGGGGGACCGGGGAGCTGTTTTTT. This sequence encodes CASSWTGGTGELFF.